The text below deals with one T cell receptor beta chain. This sample stems from a study of cytomegalovirus exposure and HLA in healthy donors. It was with 60 Vbeta and 13 Jbeta primers that the PCR ran. This table comes from immunoSEQ multiplex PCR, and its TCRdb copy is limited to in-frame clones, with some not included. The sample yields 100,000 to 150,000 clones, 75% to 90% seen once. Germline CDR1 reads MDHEN; CDR2 reads SYDVKM. There are 14 residues in the CDR3. V was trimmed by 5 bases and J by 4 bases, leaving 14 bases between them. This clonotype was obtained from a woman aged 40 to 50 in good health and CMV-seropositive. The sequenced material came from PBMCs. The chain couples TRBV28 to TRBJ1-1; D call uncertain. CDR3 sequence (DNA): TGTGCCAGCAGTCAGGAACCTTCTTTCACTGAAGCTTTCTTT. This codes for CASSQEPSFTEAFF.